A selection of T cell receptor beta chains follows, all from one sample in a study of long-term antiretroviral therapy in people with HIV. Clones were sequenced by immunoSEQ multiplex PCR, and TCRdb holds only the in-frame ones, with some missing. The sample comprises around 6,500 clones, around 73% of which are singletons, and roughly 30% rests with the top ten. This sample comprised unsorted PBMCs, obtained 0.2 years after starting antiretroviral therapy. The origin of the receptors is a man in his forties or fifties with HIV. Both conserved end residues are trimmed from each CDR3. The size field is filled for only some rows; it gives once, few, many or a size class.

abundance	v_gene	j_gene	CDR3aa
-	TRBV7-9	TRBJ2-2	ASSFPGGLNTGELF
-	TRBV27	TRBJ2-2	ASSLNLLRLRTGELF
large	TRBV19	TRBJ1-2	ASSIDPGEVYGYT
-	TRBV7-8	TRBJ1-1	ASSLGSGGVNTEAF
few	TRBV4-1	TRBJ1-1	ASSHHREAF
-	TRBV18	TRBJ2-5	ASSPWTEETQY
few	TRBV7-8	TRBJ1-1	ASSLLPPTDNMNTEAF
-	TRBV4-1	TRBJ1-5	ASSHGQGDQPQH
-	TRBV18	TRBJ2-3	ASSQGSTDTQY
-	TRBV4-2	TRBJ2-1	ASSHPGNNEQF
-	TRBV10-2	TRBJ2-7	ASGPSYEQY
few	TRBV19	TRBJ1-1	ASSSYDRANTEAF